This is a list of T cell receptor beta chains from one sample in a study of identical twins. TCRdb re-called the 5' RACE reads with MiXCR, one entry per CDR3 protein. The profile shows about 1.7 million distinct CDR3 sequences, under 35% of them singletons. The sequencing sample was made of cord blood. The source of these receptors is a newborn girl in good health. Each CDR3 is given with its conserved first and last residue. The order of the fields is J gene, clone size, V gene, D gene, CDR3 protein, CDR3 DNA. D genes are given only for firm matches. Expanded clones get a size class; other rows say once, few or many, or leave the size out.

j_call: TRBJ2-2; clone_size: NA; v_call: TRBV12-3/TRBV12-4; d_call: NA; cdr3_aa: CASRKSTNTGELFF; cdr3_nt: TGTGCCAGCAGGAAGAGCACCAACACCGGGGAGCTGTTTTTT
j_call: TRBJ2-3; clone_size: NA; v_call: TRBV18; d_call: NA; cdr3_aa: CAASDTVVSTDTQYF; cdr3_nt: TGTGCAGCATCAGATACGGTCGTTAGCACAGATACGCAGTATTTT
j_call: TRBJ2-1; clone_size: NA; v_call: TRBV20-1; d_call: NA; cdr3_aa: CSALPPRGSYNEQFF; cdr3_nt: TGCAGTGCCCTACCCCCCAGGGGATCTTACAATGAGCAGTTCTTC
j_call: TRBJ1-3; clone_size: NA; v_call: TRBV20-1; d_call: NA; cdr3_aa: CSARDLGGSGNTIYF; cdr3_nt: TGCAGTGCTAGAGATCTTGGGGGGTCCGGAAACACCATATATTTT
j_call: TRBJ2-5; clone_size: NA; v_call: TRBV5-5; d_call: TRBD1; cdr3_aa: CASSNRQGDQETQYF; cdr3_nt: TGTGCCAGCAGCAATAGACAGGGCGACCAAGAGACCCAGTACTTC
j_call: TRBJ2-7; clone_size: NA; v_call: TRBV7-9; d_call: NA; cdr3_aa: CASTGTYNEQYF; cdr3_nt: TGTGCCAGCACCGGGACCTACAATGAGCAGTACTTC
j_call: TRBJ2-7; clone_size: few; v_call: TRBV12-3/TRBV12-4; d_call: NA; cdr3_aa: CASSLFGRFRKGAAGTLTTYEQYF; cdr3_nt: TGTGCCAGCAGTTTATTCGGGCGTTTCCGGAAAGGGGCTGCGGGAACCTTGACTACCTACGAGCAGTACTTC
j_call: TRBJ2-1; clone_size: few; v_call: TRBV20-1; d_call: TRBD2; cdr3_aa: CSAPRLAGANEQFF; cdr3_nt: TGCAGTGCTCCGAGACTAGCGGGAGCGAATGAGCAGTTCTTC
j_call: TRBJ2-5; clone_size: NA; v_call: TRBV2; d_call: NA; cdr3_aa: CATGSRPQYF; cdr3_nt: TGTGCCACCGGGTCGAGGCCCCAGTACTTC
j_call: TRBJ2-2; clone_size: NA; v_call: TRBV15; d_call: TRBD2; cdr3_aa: CASATSGRFYVGELFF; cdr3_nt: TGTGCCAGCGCGACTAGCGGGAGGTTTTATGTCGGGGAGCTGTTTTTT
j_call: TRBJ2-3; clone_size: NA; v_call: TRBV28; d_call: TRBD2; cdr3_aa: CASKLAVGADTQYF; cdr3_nt: TGTGCCAGCAAGCTAGCGGTTGGTGCAGATACGCAGTATTTT
j_call: TRBJ2-3; clone_size: NA; v_call: TRBV20-1; d_call: NA; cdr3_aa: CSARLDSTDTQYF; cdr3_nt: TGCAGTGCTAGACTAGACTCCACAGATACGCAGTATTTT
j_call: TRBJ2-7; clone_size: NA; v_call: TRBV27; d_call: NA; cdr3_aa: CASSLCFEVLHEQYF; cdr3_nt: TGTGCCAGCAGTTTGTGTTTTGAGGTTCTCCACGAGCAGTACTTC
j_call: TRBJ2-7; clone_size: few; v_call: TRBV20-1; d_call: TRBD1; cdr3_aa: CSARGQTSYEQYF; cdr3_nt: TGCAGTGCTAGGGGACAGACCTCCTACGAGCAGTACTTC
j_call: TRBJ2-7; clone_size: few; v_call: TRBV10-3; d_call: TRBD1; cdr3_aa: CAISGPGQGPYEQYF; cdr3_nt: TGTGCCATCAGTGGGCCGGGACAGGGGCCCTACGAGCAGTACTTC
j_call: TRBJ2-5; clone_size: NA; v_call: TRBV4-2; d_call: NA; cdr3_aa: CASSQESPRNEQYF; cdr3_nt: TGTGCCAGCAGCCAAGAGTCGCCTCGTAATGAGCAGTACTTC
j_call: TRBJ2-7; clone_size: NA; v_call: TRBV4-2; d_call: TRBD2; cdr3_aa: CASSQDGILAGGHEQYF; cdr3_nt: TGTGCCAGCAGCCAAGATGGGATCCTAGCGGGAGGGCACGAGCAGTACTTC
j_call: TRBJ2-7; clone_size: few; v_call: TRBV6-1; d_call: TRBD1; cdr3_aa: CASSATGGGYEQYF; cdr3_nt: TGTGCCAGCAGTGCAACAGGGGGCGGCTACGAGCAGTACTTC
j_call: TRBJ1-2; clone_size: NA; v_call: TRBV11-1; d_call: NA; cdr3_aa: CASSKYRDGYTF; cdr3_nt: TGTGCCAGCAGCAAATACAGGGATGGCTACACCTTC
j_call: TRBJ1-5; clone_size: once; v_call: TRBV20-1; d_call: NA; cdr3_aa: CSAKVARANQPQHF; cdr3_nt: TGCAGTGCTAAGGTCGCGAGGGCCAATCAGCCCCAGCATTTT
j_call: TRBJ2-2; clone_size: NA; v_call: TRBV4-1; d_call: TRBD2; cdr3_aa: CASSQTRLAGGPGELFF; cdr3_nt: TGCGCCAGCAGCCAAACGAGACTAGCGGGAGGGCCCGGGGAGCTGTTTTTT
j_call: TRBJ1-5; clone_size: NA; v_call: TRBV20-1; d_call: NA; cdr3_aa: CSASWGTLSNQPQHF; cdr3_nt: TGCAGTGCTAGTTGGGGGACACTAAGCAATCAGCCCCAGCATTTT
j_call: TRBJ2-3; clone_size: NA; v_call: TRBV18; d_call: TRBD2; cdr3_aa: CASSPLAGGAADTQYF; cdr3_nt: TGTGCCAGCTCACCACTAGCGGGAGGAGCGGCAGATACGCAGTATTTT
j_call: TRBJ2-1; clone_size: NA; v_call: TRBV5-1; d_call: NA; cdr3_aa: CASSLDRFQQFF; cdr3_nt: TGCGCCAGCAGCCTTGACAGGTTTCAGCAGTTCTTC
j_call: TRBJ2-3; clone_size: many; v_call: TRBV29-1; d_call: TRBD2; cdr3_aa: CSVSRRLARGPDTQYF; cdr3_nt: TGCAGCGTGTCCCGCAGACTAGCGAGGGGCCCAGATACGCAGTATTTT
j_call: TRBJ2-1; clone_size: NA; v_call: TRBV6-2/TRBV6-3; d_call: NA; cdr3_aa: CASSYSAGLHLYNEQFF; cdr3_nt: TGTGCCAGCAGTTACTCGGCCGGACTACACCTATACAATGAGCAGTTCTTC
j_call: TRBJ2-1; clone_size: few; v_call: TRBV20-1; d_call: NA; cdr3_aa: CSARQSNEQFF; cdr3_nt: TGCAGTGCTAGGCAGTCCAATGAGCAGTTCTTC
j_call: TRBJ2-3; clone_size: NA; v_call: TRBV10-2; d_call: TRBD2; cdr3_aa: CASTPGTSADTQYF; cdr3_nt: TGCGCCAGCACTCCCGGGACTAGCGCAGATACGCAGTATTTT
j_call: TRBJ1-5; clone_size: once; v_call: TRBV20-1; d_call: NA; cdr3_aa: CSAKPRLNQPQHF; cdr3_nt: TGCAGTGCTAAGCCCCGCTTGAATCAGCCCCAGCATTTT
j_call: TRBJ2-4; clone_size: NA; v_call: TRBV11-2; d_call: NA; cdr3_aa: CASSLDLRTTAKNIQYF; cdr3_nt: TGTGCCAGCAGCTTAGATCTGCGGACTACGGCCAAAAACATTCAGTACTTC
j_call: TRBJ2-3; clone_size: few; v_call: TRBV6-2/TRBV6-3; d_call: TRBD1; cdr3_aa: CASSRRTGGQTTQYF; cdr3_nt: TGTGCCAGCAGTCGTCGGACAGGGGGTCAAACTACGCAGTATTTT
j_call: TRBJ2-1; clone_size: NA; v_call: TRBV5-1; d_call: TRBD1; cdr3_aa: CASSRPTGQGYNEQFF; cdr3_nt: TGCGCCAGCAGCAGGCCGACGGGACAGGGGTACAATGAGCAGTTCTTC
j_call: TRBJ1-2; clone_size: few; v_call: TRBV10-3; d_call: TRBD1; cdr3_aa: CAMSATGGIAGYTF; cdr3_nt: TGTGCCATGTCCGCGACAGGGGGCATCGCTGGCTACACCTTC